Below, one T cell receptor beta chain is given with its context. The antigen is not known. Assay: immunoSEQ multiplex PCR; the TCRdb copy retains only in-frame clones and omits some. The sample carries 100,000 to 150,000 clones, 75% to 90% recorded once. The data originate from a study of T cell responses to AZD1222 COVID-19 vaccine. Trimming cost V 5 bases and J 5 bases; bases outside gene matches: 8. The germline CDR1 and CDR2 sequences are SGHTA and FQGNSA. The CDR3 consists of 15 residues. Study outcomes and limitations: The repertoires were collected only after the peak T cell response. As reported, nearly half of all spike-specific TCRs target variant regions that are unmutated.

The clonotype comes from an adult in good health. The chain couples TRBV7-2 to TRBJ2-4; 8 nucleotides line up with TRBD1. The input for sequencing was peripheral blood, taken on day 0 of AZD1222 vaccination. The CDR3 nucleotides are TGTGCCAGCAGCCCGCAGACAGGGGCCGAAAACATTCAGTACTTC. This sequence encodes CASSPQTGAENIQYF.